This is a list of T cell receptor beta chains from one sample in a study of T cell responses to AZD1222 COVID-19 vaccine. The method was immunoSEQ multiplex PCR; TCRdb's version includes in-frame clones alone and lacks a portion of them. The data show about 130,000 clones, 89% seen once. The sequences come from peripheral blood, collected on day 0 of AZD1222 vaccination. These TCRs come from an adult in good health. The CDR3 runs from the conserved cysteine through the conserved F or W. Each record gives: D gene, V gene, J gene, clone size, CDR3 protein, CDR3 DNA. D genes are given only for firm matches. The listing skips clone size in some rows; elsewhere it reads once, few, many or a size class.

>TRBD1|TRBV5-1|TRBJ2-1|once
CASSLAGTGFEQFF
TGCGCCAGCAGCTTGGCCGGGACAGGGTTTGAGCAGTTCTTC
>.|TRBV7-2|TRBJ1-6|.
CASSLDKGPLHF
TGTGCCAGCAGCTTAGACAAAGGACCCCTCCACTTT
>.|TRBV27|TRBJ2-1|.
CASSKTVSYNEQFF
TGTGCCAGCAGTAAGACAGTCTCCTACAATGAGCAGTTCTTC
>.|TRBV11-3|TRBJ1-1|once
CASSLADRNTEAFF
TGTGCCAGCAGCTTAGCCGACAGAAACACTGAAGCTTTCTTT
>.|TRBV5-6|TRBJ2-1|.
CASTRIGGLSYNEQFF
TGTGCCAGCACCCGGATAGGGGGGCTCTCCTACAATGAGCAGTTCTTC
>.|TRBV20-1|TRBJ2-7|.
CSASPVYEQYF
TGCAGTGCTAGTCCCGTCTACGAGCAGTACTTC
>TRBD1|TRBV9|TRBJ1-2|few
CASSVAPDRGGNYGYTF
TGTGCCAGCAGCGTAGCTCCGGACAGGGGAGGGAACTATGGCTACACCTTC
>.|TRBV19|TRBJ1-5|few
CASKGQASNQPQHF
TGTGCCAGTAAAGGGCAGGCAAGCAATCAGCCCCAGCATTTT
>TRBD1|TRBV18|TRBJ2-7|once
CASSIGTGVTYEQYF
TGTGCCAGCTCGATAGGGACAGGAGTAACCTACGAGCAGTACTTC
>TRBD1|TRBV24-1|TRBJ1-1|.
CATSETGVTEAFF
TGTGCCACCAGTGAGACAGGGGTCACTGAAGCTTTCTTT
>.|TRBV19|TRBJ2-7|.
CASSSGQTRAPYEQYF
TGTGCCAGTAGTAGCGGACAGACACGGGCTCCCTACGAGCAGTACTTC
>.|TRBV9|TRBJ2-5|.
CASSAGILGNQETQYF
TGTGCCAGCAGCGCGGGGATTTTGGGGAACCAAGAGACCCAGTACTTC
>TRBD2|TRBV9|TRBJ2-7|.
CASSASSGSWEQYF
TGTGCCAGCAGCGCCTCTAGCGGGAGCTGGGAGCAGTACTTC
>.|TRBV7-9|TRBJ2-2|.
CASPLKDSWATGELFF
TGTGCCAGCCCCCTTAAGGATAGTTGGGCCACCGGGGAGCTGTTTTTT
>TRBD1|TRBV19|TRBJ2-7|.
CASRPGGKFYEQYF
TGTGCCAGTAGACCAGGGGGTAAATTCTACGAGCAGTACTTC
>TRBD2|TRBV5-1|TRBJ2-1|.
CASSPGTSGYNEQFF
TGCGCCAGCAGCCCCGGGACTAGCGGCTACAATGAGCAGTTCTTC